These 28 T cell receptor beta chains were sequenced from one sample in a study of cytomegalovirus exposure and HLA in healthy donors. With 60 Vbeta and 13 Jbeta primers, the PCR was carried out. Here immunoSEQ multiplex PCR was the method, and the copy in TCRdb shows in-frame clones only, minus some. Of under 200,000 clones in the sample, about 82% were seen once. Sequenced: PBMCs. These receptors originate from a woman between 50 and 59 years old in good health and CMV-seropositive.

The V gene is TRBV7-3, the J gene TRBJ2-1; D is uncertain. CDR3 length: 15 amino acids. Per germline, CDR1 SGHTA and CDR2 FQGTGA. V was pared by 1 base and J by 3 bases, with 10 bases between. The CDR3: CASSLIPEYYNEQFF. As DNA, the CDR3 is TGTGCCAGCAGCTTAATTCCAGAATACTACAATGAGCAGTTCTTC.

The chain links TRBV6-4 to TRBJ2-2; 9 bases match TRBD1. Unmatched junction bases numbered 5, after V lost 6 bases and J lost 3 bases. CDR1 and CDR2 (germline): MRHNA, SNTAGT. This CDR3 contains 15 residues. This CDR3 is CASSSGQGDTGELFF. The CDR3 DNA is TGTGCCAGCAGCTCGGGACAGGGTGACACCGGGGAGCTGTTTTTT.

J is TRBJ2-7 and V is TRBV9, with D maybe TRBD1 (5 bases). Trimming took 3 bases from V and 0 from J, leaving 13 bases between them. Germline V gene sequence: CDR1 SGDLS, CDR2 YYNGEE. The CDR3 is made up of 15 amino acids. The CDR3 loop is CASSDPNRSSYEQYF. CDR3 coding DNA: TGTGCCAGCAGCGACCCTAACAGGAGCTCCTACGAGCAGTACTTC.

V is TRBV28 and J is TRBJ1-6; possibly TRBD1 for D (6 bases). The germline gives CDR1 MDHEN, CDR2 SYDVKM. Trimming removed 8 bases at V and 6 bases at J, with 11 bases between. The CDR3 runs 13 residues. CDR3 residues: CASRQVLNSPLHF. CDR3 bases: TGTGCCAGCCGACAGGTACTTAATTCACCCCTCCACTTT.

The table lists this clone with a few counts. This rearrangement joins TRBV9 to TRBJ2-2, with 7 bases identical to TRBD2. The ends lost 0 bases at V and 4 bases at J; junction bases unmatched: 3. The CDR3 spans 15 residues. Germline assignment: CDR1 SGDLS and CDR2 YYNGEE. The CDR3 spells CASSVDGRSTGELFF. The DNA of the CDR3 is TGTGCCAGCAGCGTAGACGGGAGGAGCACCGGGGAGCTGTTTTTT.

The chain is built from TRBV15 and TRBJ2-7, with D maybe TRBD1 (5 bases). There are 12 residues in the CDR3. The V gene lost 0 bases and the J gene lost 12 bases, with 12 bases spanning the gap. The germline V gene encodes CDR1 LNHNV and CDR2 YYDKDF (reference sequence). The CDR3: CATSRDRTRRYF. The CDR3 nucleotides read TGTGCCACCAGCAGAGATCGGACACGGCGGTACTTC.

The chain joins TRBV28 to TRBJ2-1, with TRBD2 identical over 8 bases. The CDR3 consists of 18 residues. V lost 1 base, J lost 7 bases, and 15 bases stayed unmatched. From germline, CDR1 is MDHEN and CDR2 SYDVKM. The CDR3 DNA sequence: TGTGCCAGCAGTTTATCAGCGACTAGCGATATTCGGCGGAATGAGCAGTTCTTC. Translated, it gives CASSLSATSDIRRNEQFF.

The chain joins TRBV7-2 to TRBJ2-1; the match to TRBD2 covers 10 bases. The CDR3 contains 15 residues. V gave up 4 bases and J gave up 3 bases; unmatched junction bases: 3. The germline V gene has CDR1 SGHTA and CDR2 FQGNSA. CDR3 residues: CASSSLAGVYNEQFF. The CDR3 DNA reads as TGTGCCAGCAGCTCCCTAGCGGGGGTCTACAATGAGCAGTTCTTC.

V gene TRBV19 combines with J gene TRBJ2-2, with 9 bases fitting TRBD1. The V segment lost 7 bases and the J segment 5 bases; nucleotides outside the gene matches: 8. The CDR3 is 15 residues long. Germline CDR1 is LNHDA and CDR2 is SQIVND (reference sequence). The CDR3 spells CASKGGTGRTGELFF. The CDR3 DNA follows: TGTGCCAGTAAGGGTGGGACAGGGAGAACCGGGGAGCTGTTTTTT.

This clone showed up just once. The chain is built from TRBV27 and TRBJ2-5; the match to TRBD2 covers 9 bases. The assigned J gene may be wrong: the sequence end matches TRBJ2-7 better. The length of the CDR3 is 16 residues. The germline CDR1 and CDR2 sequences are MNHEY and SMNVEV (reference sequence). CDR3 bases: TGTGCCAGCAGTTTCCAAGCGGGGGGCGTAGGTGACGAGCAGTACTTC. This sequence encodes CASSFQAGGVGDEQYF.

J is TRBJ2-2 and V is TRBV7-2; D is uncertain. Trimming pared 4 bases from V and 6 bases from J, leaving 12 bases between. The germline V gene encodes CDR1 SGHTA and CDR2 FQGNSA. The CDR3 length is 14 residues. In DNA, the CDR3 is TGTGCCAGCAGCTATCCGCCGGGTTCCGGGGAGCTGTTTTTT. The encoded protein is CASSYPPGSGELFF.

This clone was seen a single time. The chain has TRBV7-9 and TRBJ2-7; D may be TRBD2 (5 bases). CDR3 size: 11 residues. Germline-derived CDR1 and CDR2 are SEHNR and FQNEAQ (reference sequence). V was trimmed by 8 bases and J by 6 bases, leaving 11 bases between them. CDR3 nucleotides: TGTGCCAGCGGGAGAGTACGCGAGCAGTACTTC. It codes for CASGRVREQYF.

The chain combines TRBV19 with TRBJ1-3; D ambiguous. This CDR3 has 14 residues. The germline CDR1 and CDR2 sequences are LNHDA and SQIVND (reference sequence). V was trimmed by 3 bases and J by 0 bases, leaving 6 bases between them. CDR3 sequence (DNA): TGTGCCAGTAGTATTGCGGTCTCTGGAAACACCATATATTTT. This sequence encodes CASSIAVSGNTIYF.

The chain uses TRBV7-2 and TRBJ2-5; 7 bases line up with TRBD1. V was clipped by 3 bases and J by 1 base; unmatched bases: 8. The CDR3 is 16 amino acids. The germline V gene encodes CDR1 SGHTA and CDR2 FQGNSA. CDR3 DNA sequence: TGTGCCAGCAGCTTCTCTCCTAAGGGGGCCCAAGAGACCCAGTACTTC. This translates into CASSFSPKGAQETQYF.

V is TRBV19 and J is TRBJ2-2; 7 bases are shared with TRBD2. The CDR3 is made up of 15 amino acids. Germline V CDR1 and CDR2: LNHDA, SQIVND (reference sequence). The junction had 6 bases not matched to a gene; V was cut back by 6 bases and J by 2 bases. The CDR3 sequence: CASSSGRTNTGELFF. The CDR3 coding sequence is TGTGCCAGTAGCTCCGGGAGGACCAACACCGGGGAGCTGTTTTTT.

The J gene is TRBJ2-1, the V gene TRBV7-3; 7 bases match TRBD2. This CDR3 has 14 residues. V was pared by 2 bases and J by 6 bases, with 4 bases of the junction left unmatched. Germline CDR1 SGHTA, CDR2 FQGTGA. The CDR3 DNA reads TGTGCCAGCAGCTTAGCGGGGGTGATCAATGAGCAGTTCTTC. It translates to CASSLAGVINEQFF.

V usage is TRBV28 and J usage is TRBJ1-2; 7 bases agree with TRBD1. The CDR3 spans 15 residues. Germline lookup yields CDR1 MDHEN and CDR2 SYDVKM. V lost 3 bases and J lost 3; bases outside the gene matches: 7. The CDR3: CASSFGTVGDYGYTF. The CDR3 bases are TGTGCCAGCAGTTTCGGGACAGTTGGGGACTATGGCTACACCTTC.

This clone was seen more than once but under ten times. This chain joins TRBV28 and TRBJ1-5; TRBD1 matches at 9 bases. The germline V gene has CDR1 MDHEN and CDR2 SYDVKM. The CDR3 consists of 15 residues. The trim removed 4 bases at V and 7 bases at J, leaving 8 bases unmatched. The CDR3 sequence: CASSSDRGGLQPQHF. CDR3 coding DNA: TGTGCCAGCAGTTCGGACAGGGGAGGATTGCAGCCCCAGCATTTT.

The chain uses TRBV18 and TRBJ1-2, with TRBD1 matching over 11 bases. CDR1 and CDR2 (germline): KGHSH, LQKENI. The CDR3 spans 15 residues. The V segment lost 2 bases and the J segment 8 bases; nucleotides outside the gene matches: 7. The chain's CDR3 is CASSPTGQGGSGYTF. As DNA, the CDR3 is TGTGCCAGCTCACCAACGGGACAGGGGGGATCGGGCTACACCTTC.

Of note for this clone: This same CDR3 is encoded by further DNA sequences in the sample. This sequence joins TRBV29-1 and TRBJ2-5; TRBD1 matches at 10 bases. V shed 6 bases, J shed 3 bases, and the junction held 1 base outside the gene matches. The CDR3 totals 12 residues. CDR1 SQVTM and CDR2 ANQGSEA come from the germline V gene. CDR3 coding DNA: TGCAGCGTGACAGGGGGCAAAGAGACCCAGTACTTC. Translating gives CSVTGGKETQYF. Full variable domain (missing parts from reference TRBV29-1 and TRBJ2-5): SAVISQKPSRDICQRGTSLTIQCQVDSQVTMMFWYRQQPGQSLTLIATANQGSEATYESGFVIDKFPISRPNLTFSTLTVSNMSPEDSSIYLCSVTGGKETQYFGPGTRLLVL.

This sequence joins TRBV7-8 and TRBJ2-7, with unresolved D. V lost 0 bases and J 5 bases, leaving 8 bases between the germline ends. There are 13 residues in the CDR3. Germline values: CDR1 SGHVS, CDR2 FQNEAQ. CDR3: CASSLAQGDEQYF. The CDR3, as DNA: TGTGCCAGCAGCTTAGCGCAAGGAGACGAGCAGTACTTC.

This clone was found a few times. The rearrangement links TRBV28 to TRBJ2-7; tentatively, D is TRBD2 (5 bases). V lost 6 bases and J lost 4, with 7 bases in between. Germline values: CDR1 MDHEN, CDR2 SYDVKM. The CDR3 has 11 residues. CDR3 loop: CASSKRYEQYF. CDR3 in DNA: TGTGCCAGCAGCAAGCGGTACGAGCAGTACTTC.

The genes are TRBV5-1 and TRBJ1-4, with 7 bases identical to TRBD1. The CDR3 is 15 residues long. V gave up 2 bases and J gave up 6 bases; unmatched junction bases: 7. Germline V gene lookup returns CDR1 SGHRS and CDR2 YFSETQ. CDR3 loop: CASSFEGADYEKLFF. The CDR3 DNA is TGCGCCAGCAGCTTTGAGGGGGCAGACTATGAAAAACTGTTTTTT. The full variable domain, its missing parts supplied by reference TRBV5-1 and TRBJ1-4, is KAGVTQTPRYLIKTRGQQVTLSCSPISGHRSVSWYQQTPGQGLQFLFEYFSETQRNKGNFPGRFSGRQFSNSRSEMNVSTLELGDSALYLCASSFEGADYEKLFFGSGTQLSVL.

This sequence joins TRBV4-3 and TRBJ2-2, with D possibly TRBD2 on 5 matching bases. Per germline, CDR1 LGHNA and CDR2 YSLEER. This CDR3 has 14 residues. The ends were cut back, 3 bases at V and 2 bases at J, with 7 bases in the middle. CDR3 residues: CASSHGLNTGELFF. CDR3 bases: TGCGCCAGCAGCCATGGACTCAACACCGGGGAGCTGTTTTTT.

Only a few counts were recorded for this clone. The gene calls are TRBV5-8 and TRBJ2-2; 12 bases agree with TRBD1. The CDR3 is made up of 18 amino acids. V lost 4 bases, J lost 0 bases, and 7 bases stayed unmatched. The germline gives CDR1 SGHTS, CDR2 YDEGEE. The CDR3 loop is CASSRDRGLLSNTGELFF. CDR3 nucleotide sequence: TGTGCCAGCAGCAGGGACAGGGGGCTACTTTCGAACACCGGGGAGCTGTTTTTT.

CDR3 in amino acids: CASKVRGMNTEAFF. CDR3 bases: TGTGCCAGTAAAGTAAGGGGGATGAACACTGAAGCTTTCTTT. The chain recombines TRBV19 with TRBJ1-1, with D tentatively TRBD1 (6 bases). CDR1 is LNHDA, CDR2 SQIVND, per germline (reference sequence). The CDR3 runs to 14 residues. Trimming removed 7 bases from V and 0 bases from J, with 12 bases in between.

This chain uses TRBV5-6 with TRBJ1-2; TRBD1 agrees at 11 bases. After removal of 5 bases from V and 4 bases from J, the junction contained 7 bases not matched to a gene. Germline CDR1 reads SGHDT; CDR2 reads YYEEEE. CDR3 length: 15 residues. CDR3 DNA: TGTGCCAGCAGTCTCGGACAGGGGGCGGGCTATGGCTACACCTTC. It translates to CASSLGQGAGYGYTF.

This chain uses TRBV11-1 with TRBJ2-7, with a weak D call TRBD2 (6 bases). V gave up 5 bases and J gave up 0 bases, with 14 bases separating them. Germline CDR1 reads SGHAT; CDR2 reads FQDESV (reference sequence). The length of the CDR3 is 15 residues. CDR3 sequence: CASSAGRISSYEQYF. DNA for the CDR3: TGTGCCAGCAGCGCGGGACGGATTAGCTCCTACGAGCAGTACTTC.